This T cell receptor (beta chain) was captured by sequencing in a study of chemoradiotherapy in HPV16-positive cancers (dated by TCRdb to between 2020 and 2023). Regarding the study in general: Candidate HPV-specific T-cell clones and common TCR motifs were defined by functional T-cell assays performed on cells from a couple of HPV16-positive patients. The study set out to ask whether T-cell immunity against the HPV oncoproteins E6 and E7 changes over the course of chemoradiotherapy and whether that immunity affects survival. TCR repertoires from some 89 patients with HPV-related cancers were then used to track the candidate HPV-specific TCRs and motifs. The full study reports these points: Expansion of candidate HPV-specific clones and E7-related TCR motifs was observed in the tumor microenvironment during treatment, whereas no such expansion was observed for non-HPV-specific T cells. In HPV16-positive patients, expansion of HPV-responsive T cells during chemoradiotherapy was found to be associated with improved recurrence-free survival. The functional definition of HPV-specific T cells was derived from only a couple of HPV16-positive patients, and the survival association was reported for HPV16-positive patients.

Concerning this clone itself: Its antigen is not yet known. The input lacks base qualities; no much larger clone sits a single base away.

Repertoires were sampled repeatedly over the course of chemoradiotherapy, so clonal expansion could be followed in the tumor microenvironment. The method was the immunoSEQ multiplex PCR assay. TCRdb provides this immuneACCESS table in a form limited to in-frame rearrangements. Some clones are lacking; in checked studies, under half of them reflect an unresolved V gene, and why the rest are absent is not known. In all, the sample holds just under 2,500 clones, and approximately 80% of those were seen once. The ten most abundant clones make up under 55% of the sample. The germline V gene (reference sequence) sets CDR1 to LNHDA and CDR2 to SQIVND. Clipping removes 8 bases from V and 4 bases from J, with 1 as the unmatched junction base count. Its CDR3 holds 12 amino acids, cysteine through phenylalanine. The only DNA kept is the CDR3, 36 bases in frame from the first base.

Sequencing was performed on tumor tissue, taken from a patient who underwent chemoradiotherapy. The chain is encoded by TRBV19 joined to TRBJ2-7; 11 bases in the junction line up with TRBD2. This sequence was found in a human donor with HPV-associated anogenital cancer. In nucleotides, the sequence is TGTGCCAGTTCTAGCGGGAGGTACGAGCAGTACTTC. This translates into CASSSGRYEQYF.